A single sample gave rise to the 20 T cell receptor beta chains below, sequenced in a study of CD8+ T cells in alopecia areata. Treatment described: oral pan-JAK inhibitor, 5-10 mg twice daily. RNA extraction and reverse transcription yielded cDNA as sequencing template. Measured with immunoSEQ multiplex PCR; TCRdb has only the in-frame clones, and not every one. This sample has around 200,000 clones, with roughly 62% found just once. This specimen consisted of CD8+ T cells sorted from blood, obtained at week 24, from a patient treated with tofacitinib. Every receptor here comes from a human donor with alopecia areata.

To note about this clone: At the DNA level, this CDR3 is encoded by other sequences in the same sample as well. The chain has TRBV13 and TRBJ2-2; no definite D call. Germline assignment: CDR1 PRHDT and CDR2 FYEKMQ (reference sequence). The V end was cut by 0 bases, the J end by 4 bases, with 0 bases between. The CDR3 runs to 12 residues. For the CDR3, the DNA is TGTGCCAGCAGCTTAGGCACCGGGGAGCTGTTTTTT. Its translation: CASSLGTGELFF.

CDR3 nucleotide sequence: TGTGCCAGCAGCCAAGTCGGCAGGGGATTCTATGGCTACACCTTC. Its translation is CASSQVGRGFYGYTF. The chain combines TRBV14 with TRBJ1-2; a possible D gene is TRBD1 (6 bases). Looked up from germline, CDR1 is SGHDN and CDR2 is FVKESK. V gave up 1 base and J gave up 4 bases, with 13 bases separating them. The length of the CDR3 is 15 residues. Combining the CDR3 with reference TRBV14 and TRBJ1-2 gives the whole variable domain EAGVTQFPSHSVIEKGQTVTLRCDPISGHDNLYWYRRVMGKEIKFLLHFVKESKQDESGMPNNRFLAERTGGTYSTLKVQPAELEDSGVYFCASSQVGRGFYGYTFGSGTRLTVV.

This chain connects TRBV7-9 to TRBJ2-1; D possibly corresponds to TRBD2 (5 bases). The germline V and J ends were trimmed by 4 bases and 9 bases, with 7 bases remaining between them. The CDR3 totals 11 residues. Germline CDR1 SEHNR, CDR2 FQNEAQ (reference sequence). The chain's CDR3 is CASSSRGEQFF. As DNA, the CDR3 is TGTGCCAGCAGCTCCCGGGGTGAGCAGTTCTTC.

The V gene is TRBV13, the J gene TRBJ2-7; D uncertain. The V gene's germline CDR1 is PRHDT and CDR2 FYEKMQ (reference sequence). This CDR3 comprises 16 residues. Trimming shortened V by 3 bases and J by 4 bases, and 19 bases separated the two germline ends. The CDR3 here is CASSFLRPRQEYEQYF. In nucleotides, the CDR3 is TGTGCCAGCAGCTTCTTGCGACCTCGGCAGGAATACGAGCAGTACTTC.

The rearrangement joins TRBV7-6 to TRBJ2-5, with unresolved D. V was cut by 3 bases and J by 1 base, with 3 bases left in between. The CDR3 is 12 residues long. Germline V lookup: CDR1 SGHVS, CDR2 FNYEAQ. The CDR3 spells CASSFPQETQYF. CDR3 DNA sequence: TGTGCCAGCAGCTTTCCCCAAGAGACCCAGTACTTC.

This chain links TRBV4-1 with TRBJ2-2; no definite D call. V was shortened by 2 bases and J by 2 bases, with 9 bases between the two germline ends. The length of the CDR3 is 15 residues. CDR1 is MGHRA and CDR2 is YSYEKL in the germline V gene. The CDR3, as DNA: TGCGCCAGCAGCCAAAACAGCCGAAACACCGGGGAGCTGTTTTTT. This gives the protein CASSQNSRNTGELFF.

In this sample, this clone turned up a few times. The V call is TRBV2, the J call TRBJ1-5; D ambiguous. V lost 3 bases and J lost 3, with 9 bases in between. The CDR3 consists of 14 residues. Germline CDR1 is SNHLY and CDR2 is FYNNEI. The CDR3 DNA follows: TGTGCCAGCAGTGAGAGCAGGTCCAATCAGCCCCAGCATTTT. It is translated as CASSESRSNQPQHF.

This clone was seen more than once but under ten times. The rearrangement joins TRBV27 to TRBJ1-2, with TRBD1 as a possible D gene (5 bases). V was cut by 3 bases and J by 4 bases, with 9 bases left in between. The CDR3 consists of 13 residues. Looked up from germline, CDR1 is MNHEY and CDR2 is SMNVEV (reference sequence). CDR3 coding DNA: TGTGCCAGCAGTTTCGGGGGTTCCTATGGCTACACCTTC. Its translation: CASSFGGSYGYTF.

V and J are TRBV30 and TRBJ1-2; D is perhaps TRBD1 (5 bases). The CDR3 loop spans 15 amino acids. The germline V and J ends were trimmed by 8 bases and 4 bases, with 23 bases remaining between them. CDR1 GTSNPN and CDR2 SVGIG come from the germline V gene (reference sequence). In DNA form, the CDR3 reads TGTGCCGCCGAACACACCGGGGACCGCATCTATGGCTACACCTTC. It codes for CAAEHTGDRIYGYTF.

The chain joins TRBV6-5 to TRBJ1-5; no reliable D call. Germline values: CDR1 MNHEY, CDR2 SVGAGI. Trimming cost V 0 bases and J 5 bases, with 11 bases left between them. The CDR3 contains 15 residues. The CDR3 sequence: CASSYSMGPDQPQHF. The CDR3 nucleotides read TGTGCCAGCAGTTACTCGATGGGTCCGGATCAGCCCCAGCATTTT.

The rearrangement uses TRBV25-1 and TRBJ2-5; maybe TRBD2 (5 bases). Deletions cut 0 bases from V and 4 bases from J, with 15 bases between. The V gene's germline CDR1 is MGHDK and CDR2 SYGVNS. This CDR3 spans 16 amino acids. CDR3 DNA sequence: TGTGCCAGCAGTGAATATCCGGGGTGGGGTGTAGAGACCCAGTACTTC. Its protein is CASSEYPGWGVETQYF.

This rearrangement joins TRBV11-2 to TRBJ1-2, with D possibly matching TRBD1 (5 bases). Trimming left V 5 bases short and J 4 bases short, with 17 bases between. Per germline, CDR1 SGHAT and CDR2 FQNNGV. This CDR3 is built from 15 residues. Written as DNA, the CDR3 is TGTGCCAGCAGCAGCCGGACCCGGGACGGCTATGGCTACACCTTC. This codes for CASSSRTRDGYGYTF.

The chain is built from TRBV27 and TRBJ2-5; 9 bases line up with TRBD1. Trimming removed 2 bases from V and 3 bases from J; junction bases left unmatched: 7. The CDR3 runs to 16 residues. From germline, CDR1 is MNHEY and CDR2 SMNVEV (reference sequence). As DNA, the CDR3 is TGTGCCAGCAGTTTAACCGGGACAGGGAGGGAAGAGACCCAGTACTTC. Translation: CASSLTGTGREETQYF.

This chain uses TRBV9 with TRBJ1-6, with TRBD1 matching 8 bases. Trimming cost V 4 bases and J 9 bases; bases outside gene matches: 15. CDR3 length equals 17 residues. The germline V gene encodes CDR1 SGDLS and CDR2 YYNGEE. This CDR3 is CASSPDDRGVPSSPLHF. CDR3 nucleotide sequence: TGTGCCAGCAGCCCAGACGACAGGGGAGTCCCAAGTTCACCCCTCCACTTT. Drawing the rest from reference TRBV9 and TRBJ1-6, the complete variable domain is DSGVTQTPKHLITATGQRVTLRCSPRSGDLSVYWYQQSLDQGLQFLIQYYNGEERAKGNILERFSAQQFPDLHSELNLSSLELGDSALYFCASSPDDRGVPSSPLHFGNGTRLTVT.

This clone turned up a few times. This sequence joins TRBV13 and TRBJ2-3; no clear D gene. From germline, CDR1 is PRHDT and CDR2 FYEKMQ (reference sequence). Trimming left V 5 bases short and J 6 bases short, with 9 bases between. This CDR3 is built from 12 residues. The CDR3 coding sequence is TGTGCCAGCAGCCGCCAATTGGATACGCAGTATTTT. Its protein product is CASSRQLDTQYF. The variable domain in full, completed from reference TRBV13 and TRBJ2-3, reads AAGVIQSPRHLIKEKRETATLKCYPIPRHDTVYWYQQGPGQDPQFLISFYEKMQSDKGSIPDRFSAQQFSDYHSELNMSSLELGDSALYFCASSRQLDTQYFGPGTRLTVL.

V usage is TRBV5-1 and J usage is TRBJ2-5; D is possibly TRBD1 or TRBD2 (5 bases each). The CDR3 sequence is 13 residues long. The V gene lost 0 bases and the J gene lost 5 bases, with 8 bases spanning the gap. Germline V gene sequence: CDR1 SGHRS, CDR2 YFSETQ. CDR3 in DNA: TGCGCCAGCAGCTTGGGGGACCTGGAGACCCAGTACTTC. It encodes CASSLGDLETQYF.

The chain couples TRBV27 to TRBJ1-2; 7 bases fit TRBD1. After removal of 5 bases from V and 5 bases from J, the junction contained 8 bases not matched to a gene. CDR1 MNHEY and CDR2 SMNVEV come from the germline V gene (reference sequence). The CDR3 has 14 amino acids. The CDR3 nucleotides read TGTGCCAGCAGTCTCTACAGGGGCGGATATGGCTACACCTTC. It encodes CASSLYRGGYGYTF.

The chain carries TRBV29-1 and TRBJ1-2; D unclear. The CDR3 loop spans 15 amino acids. Germline CDR1 is SQVTM and CDR2 is ANQGSEA. V was trimmed by 0 bases and J by 7 bases, leaving 18 bases between them. This chain's CDR3 is CSVEDPEGLGSGYTF. CDR3 in DNA: TGCAGCGTTGAAGATCCTGAGGGTTTAGGATCTGGCTACACCTTC.

V gene TRBV25-1 combines with J gene TRBJ2-5; D perhaps matches TRBD2 (7 bases). Germline V gene lookup returns CDR1 MGHDK and CDR2 SYGVNS. V lost 1 base and J lost 5, with 11 bases in between. This CDR3 is 14 amino acids long. The CDR3 bases are TGTGCCAGCAGTGAATTCAGGGGAGGGGAGACCCAGTACTTC. It translates to CASSEFRGGETQYF.

V is TRBV27 and J is TRBJ1-2; TRBD1 matches 9 bases. This CDR3 is 14 amino acids long. V shed 6 bases and J 5 bases; nucleotides not matched to a gene: 7. Germline lookup yields CDR1 MNHEY and CDR2 SMNVEV (reference sequence). CDR3 protein: CASSQGTGWYGYTF. CDR3 bases: TGTGCCAGCAGCCAAGGGACAGGGTGGTATGGCTACACCTTC.